This TCR beta chain was sequenced during a study of blood T cells in healthy people across ages. Donors ranged from 6 to 90 years old and were healthy Caucasians in Russia. Of note for this clonotype: What it binds is not known.

With a J-beta primer mix and a sample-barcoded 5' primer, a second PCR ran about 7 to 12 cycles. TCRdb analysed the 5' RACE reads with MiXCR anew, one entry per CDR3 protein. The sample holds roughly 730,000 distinct CDR3 sequences, approximately 53% seen once. Study-level points and caveats: The study found more naive CD4+ cells and higher diversity in long-lived than aged donors.

The germline V gene encodes CDR1 MNHEY and CDR2 SMNVEV (reference sequence). This CDR3 region has 15 residues. The V end was cut by 6 bases, the J end by 4 bases, with 13 bases between. This receptor was obtained from a man aged 40-55 years in good health. Sequenced material: blood. V usage is TRBV27 and J usage is TRBJ2-6; no clear D. In nucleotides, the CDR3 is TGTGCCAGCAGCGTTATTGGAGCAGGGGCCAACGTCCTGACTTTC. Translated: CASSVIGAGANVLTF.